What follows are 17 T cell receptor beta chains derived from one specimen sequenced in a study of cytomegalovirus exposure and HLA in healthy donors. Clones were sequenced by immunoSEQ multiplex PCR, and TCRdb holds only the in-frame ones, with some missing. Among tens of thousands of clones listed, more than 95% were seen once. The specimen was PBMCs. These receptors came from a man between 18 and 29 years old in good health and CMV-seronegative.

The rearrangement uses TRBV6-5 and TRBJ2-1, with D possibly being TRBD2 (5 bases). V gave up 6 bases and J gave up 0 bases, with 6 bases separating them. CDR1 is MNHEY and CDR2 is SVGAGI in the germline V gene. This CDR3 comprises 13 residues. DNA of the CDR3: TGTGCCAGCAGGGGGAGCTCCTACAATGAGCAGTTCTTC. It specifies CASRGSSYNEQFF.

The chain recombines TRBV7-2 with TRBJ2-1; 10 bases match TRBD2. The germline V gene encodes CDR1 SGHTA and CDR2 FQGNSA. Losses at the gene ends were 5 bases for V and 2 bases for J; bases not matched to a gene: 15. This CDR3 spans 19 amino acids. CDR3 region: CASSQRKPSSGSTYNEQFF. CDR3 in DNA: TGTGCCAGCAGCCAACGTAAACCTTCTAGCGGGAGTACCTACAATGAGCAGTTCTTC.

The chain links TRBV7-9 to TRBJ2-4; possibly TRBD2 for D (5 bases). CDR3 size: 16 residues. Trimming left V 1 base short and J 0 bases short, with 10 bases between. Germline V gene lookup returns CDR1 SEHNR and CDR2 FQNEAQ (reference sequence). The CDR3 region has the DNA TGTGCCAGCAGCTTAGTAACGGGGTCAGCCAAAAACATTCAGTACTTC. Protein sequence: CASSLVTGSAKNIQYF.

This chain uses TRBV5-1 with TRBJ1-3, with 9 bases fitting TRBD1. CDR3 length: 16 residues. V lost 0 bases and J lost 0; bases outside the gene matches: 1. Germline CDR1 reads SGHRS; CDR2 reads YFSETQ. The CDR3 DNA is TGCGCCAGCAGCTTGGAGGGACAGGGCTCTGGAAACACCATATATTTT. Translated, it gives CASSLEGQGSGNTIYF.

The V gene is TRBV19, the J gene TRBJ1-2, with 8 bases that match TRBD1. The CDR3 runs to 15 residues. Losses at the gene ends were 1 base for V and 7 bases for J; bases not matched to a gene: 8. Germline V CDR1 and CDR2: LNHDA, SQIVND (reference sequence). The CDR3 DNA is TGTGCCAGTAGTATAGTCCAGGGGGCATCCAGTGGCTACACCTTC. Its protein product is CASSIVQGASSGYTF.

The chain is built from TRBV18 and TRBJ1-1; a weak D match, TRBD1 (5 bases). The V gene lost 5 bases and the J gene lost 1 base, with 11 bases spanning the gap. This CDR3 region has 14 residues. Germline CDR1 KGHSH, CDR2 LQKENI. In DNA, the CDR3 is TGTGCCAGCTCATCCCGACAGACGAACACTGAAGCTTTCTTT. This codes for CASSSRQTNTEAFF.

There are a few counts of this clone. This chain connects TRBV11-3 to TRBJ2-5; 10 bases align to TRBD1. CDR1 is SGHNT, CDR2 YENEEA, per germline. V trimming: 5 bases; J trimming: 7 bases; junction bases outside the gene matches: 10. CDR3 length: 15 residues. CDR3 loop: CASSPTGTGVWTQYF. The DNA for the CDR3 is TGTGCCAGCAGCCCGACCGGGACAGGGGTTTGGACCCAGTACTTC.

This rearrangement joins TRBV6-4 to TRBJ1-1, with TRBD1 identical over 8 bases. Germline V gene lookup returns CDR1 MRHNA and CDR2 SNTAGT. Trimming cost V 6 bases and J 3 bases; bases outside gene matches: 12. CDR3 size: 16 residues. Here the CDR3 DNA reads TGTGCCAGCAGGAGAGAATGGACAGGGACAGACACTGAAGCTTTCTTT. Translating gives CASRREWTGTDTEAFF.

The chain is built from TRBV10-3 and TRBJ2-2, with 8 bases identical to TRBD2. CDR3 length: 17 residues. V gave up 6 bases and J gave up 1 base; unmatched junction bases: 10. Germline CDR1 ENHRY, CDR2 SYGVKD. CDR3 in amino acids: CAIREKVAGGNTGELFF. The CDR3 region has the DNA TGTGCCATCAGAGAAAAAGTGGCGGGAGGGAACACCGGGGAGCTGTTTTTT.

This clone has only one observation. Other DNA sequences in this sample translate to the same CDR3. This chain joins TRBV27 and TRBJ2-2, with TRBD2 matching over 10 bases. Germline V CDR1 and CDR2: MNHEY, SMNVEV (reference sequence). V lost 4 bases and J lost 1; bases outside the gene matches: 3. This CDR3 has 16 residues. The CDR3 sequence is CASSSWTSGNTGELFF. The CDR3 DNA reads TGTGCCAGCAGTTCCTGGACTAGCGGGAACACCGGGGAGCTGTTTTTT.

CDR3 loop: CASSPSSSQGLFF. The CDR3 region has the DNA TGCGCCAGCAGCCCAAGCAGTAGCCAAGGACTGTTTTTT. The V and J genes are TRBV5-1 and TRBJ1-4; no reliable D call. Germline CDR1 SGHRS, CDR2 YFSETQ. V was pared by 4 bases and J by 13 bases, with 17 bases between. The CDR3 is 13 residues long.

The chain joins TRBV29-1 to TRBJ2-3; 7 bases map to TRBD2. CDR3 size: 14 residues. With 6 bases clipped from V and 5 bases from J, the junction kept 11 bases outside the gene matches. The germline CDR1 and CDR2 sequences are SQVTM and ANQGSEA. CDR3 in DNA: TGCAGCGTGGGGACGGCGGGAGCTATAGATACGCAGTATTTT. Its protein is CSVGTAGAIDTQYF.

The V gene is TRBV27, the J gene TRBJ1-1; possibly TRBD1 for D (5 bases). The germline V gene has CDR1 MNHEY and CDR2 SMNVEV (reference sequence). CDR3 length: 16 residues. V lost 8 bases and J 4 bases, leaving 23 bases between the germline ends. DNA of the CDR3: TGTGCCAGCGGCGACCTTGGGGCAAGAAGCAGCACTGAAGCTTTCTTT. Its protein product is CASGDLGARSSTEAFF.

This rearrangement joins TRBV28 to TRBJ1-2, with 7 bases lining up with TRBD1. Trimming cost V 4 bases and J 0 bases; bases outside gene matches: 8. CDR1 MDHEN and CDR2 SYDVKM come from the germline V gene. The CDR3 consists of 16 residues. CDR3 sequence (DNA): TGTGCCAGCAGTTCCCTAATGACAGGGACTAACTATGGCTACACCTTC. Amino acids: CASSSLMTGTNYGYTF.

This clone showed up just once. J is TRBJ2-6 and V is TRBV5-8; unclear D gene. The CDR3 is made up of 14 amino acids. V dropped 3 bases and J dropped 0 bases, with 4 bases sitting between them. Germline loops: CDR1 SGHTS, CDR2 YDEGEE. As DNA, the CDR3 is TGTGCCAGCAGCTGGGCCTCTGGGGCCAACGTCCTGACTTTC. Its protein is CASSWASGANVLTF.

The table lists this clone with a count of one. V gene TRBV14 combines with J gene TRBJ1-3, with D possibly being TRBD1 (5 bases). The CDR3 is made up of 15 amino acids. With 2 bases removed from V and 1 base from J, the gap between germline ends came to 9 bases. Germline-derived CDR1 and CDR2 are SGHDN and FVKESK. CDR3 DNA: TGTGCCAGCAGCCAACTCTCAGGGTCTGGAAACACCATATATTTT. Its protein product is CASSQLSGSGNTIYF.

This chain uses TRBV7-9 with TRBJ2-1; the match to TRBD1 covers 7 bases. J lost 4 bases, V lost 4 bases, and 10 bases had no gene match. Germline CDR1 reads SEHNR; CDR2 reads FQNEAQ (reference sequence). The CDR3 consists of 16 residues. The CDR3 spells CASSSRQGYSYNEQFF. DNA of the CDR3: TGTGCCAGCAGCTCCAGACAGGGATATTCTTACAATGAGCAGTTCTTC.